Listed below are T cell receptor beta chains from one sample, sequenced in a study of CD8+ T cells in alopecia areata. Clones were read by immunoSEQ multiplex PCR, and TCRdb kept only the in-frame ones, dropping some. The sample holds 150,000 to 200,000 clones, under 80% seen once. Sequencing used CD4+ T cells sorted from blood, obtained at week 49, from a patient treated with tofacitinib. These receptors originate from a human donor with alopecia areata. The CDR3 runs from the conserved cysteine through the conserved F or W. D genes are given only for firm matches. Size is stated for part of the rows, as once, few or many counts, or as a class when the clone is expanded.

>TRBV30|-|-|TRBJ1-2
CAWSEGVNYGYTF
TGTGCCTGGAGCGAAGGGGTTAACTATGGCTACACCTTC
>TRBV11-2|-|-|TRBJ2-3
CASEGSSSTDTQYF
TGTGCCAGCGAGGGTAGTTCAAGCACAGATACGCAGTATTTT
>TRBV7-2|TRBD2|once|TRBJ2-7
CASSLASSGGVYEQYF
TGTGCCAGCAGCTTAGCGTCCAGCGGGGGGGTCTACGAGCAGTACTTC
>TRBV5-6|-|-|TRBJ1-5
CASSGRENQPQHF
TGTGCCAGCAGTGGACGGGAGAATCAGCCCCAGCATTTT
>TRBV7-2|-|few|TRBJ2-7
CASSLRSQGTYEQYF
TGTGCCAGCAGCTTACGGTCCCAGGGTACCTACGAGCAGTACTTC
>TRBV28|TRBD1|-|TRBJ1-5
CASVDRGNQPQHF
TGTGCCAGCGTGGACAGGGGAAATCAGCCCCAGCATTTT
>TRBV7-2|-|-|TRBJ1-6
CASSLAAGSSYNSPLHF
TGTGCCAGCAGCTTAGCGGCAGGGTCTTCCTATAATTCACCCCTCCACTTT
>TRBV6-6|-|-|TRBJ2-6
CATSMMDGVLTF
TGTGCCACTTCTATGATGGATGGCGTCCTGACTTTC
>TRBV29-1|-|-|TRBJ1-1
CSAEGGVNTEAFF
TGCAGCGCTGAGGGGGGTGTGAACACTGAAGCTTTCTTT
>TRBV28|TRBD1|-|TRBJ2-7
CASSGTDRDYEQYF
TGTGCCAGCAGTGGGACGGACAGGGACTACGAGCAGTACTTC
>TRBV13|TRBD2|few|TRBJ2-3
CASSATLVAGVTTDTQYF
TGTGCCAGCAGCGCCACCCTAGTAGCGGGGGTTACCACAGATACGCAGTATTTT
>TRBV23-1|TRBD1|-|TRBJ1-5
CASSQPGGSAGTGDSNQPQHF
TGCGCCAGCAGTCAGCCGGGGGGATCAGCAGGGACAGGGGATAGCAATCAGCCCCAGCATTTT
>TRBV6-5|-|-|TRBJ2-5
CASSYTPQETQYF
TGTGCCAGCAGTTACACGCCGCAAGAGACCCAGTACTTC
>TRBV2|-|-|TRBJ1-2
CASSPGRTNYGYTF
TGTGCCAGCTCCCCGGGCAGAACAAACTATGGCTACACCTTC
>TRBV9|-|-|TRBJ1-2
CASSVDGTLESYGYTF
TGTGCCAGCAGCGTAGATGGGACACTCGAATCCTATGGCTACACCTTC
>TRBV30|-|-|TRBJ1-2
CASDGGRTYGYTF
TGTGCCTCAGACGGGGGAAGGACTTATGGCTACACCTTC
>TRBV2|-|-|TRBJ1-1
CASSRNGLNTEAFF
TGTGCCAGCAGCCGAAATGGGCTGAACACTGAAGCTTTCTTT
>TRBV29-1|-|-|TRBJ2-2
CSVSVTGGELFF
TGCAGCGTCTCCGTAACGGGCGGGGAGCTGTTTTTT
>TRBV7-2|-|-|TRBJ1-1
CASSPGPANTEAFF
TGTGCCAGCAGCCCCGGACCGGCGAACACTGAAGCTTTCTTT
>TRBV11-2|-|once|TRBJ2-5
CASSLGPGAATQYF
TGTGCCAGCAGCTTAGGACCGGGGGCCGCGACCCAGTACTTC
>TRBV7-9|-|-|TRBJ2-3
CASSPGSPSTDTQYF
TGTGCCAGCAGCCCCGGGAGCCCTAGCACAGATACGCAGTATTTT
>TRBV2|-|-|TRBJ1-1
CASSWRMSANTEAFF
TGTGCCAGCAGCTGGCGGATGTCAGCGAACACTGAAGCTTTCTTT
>TRBV5-1|-|few|TRBJ2-7
CASSFLGSLYEQYF
TGCGCCAGCAGCTTCCTGGGCAGCCTCTACGAGCAGTACTTC
>TRBV27|TRBD1|-|TRBJ1-2
CASSTNQGVRGYTF
TGTGCCAGCAGTACGAATCAGGGGGTAAGGGGCTACACCTTC